A selection of T cell receptor beta chains follows, all from one sample in a study of blood T cell repertoires in COVID-19. Profiled with immunoSEQ multiplex PCR; TCRdb holds only in-frame clones, not every one. Of about 310,000 clones listed, approximately 91% are singletons. The material sequenced was PBMCs or T cells enriched from blood (not recorded which). All receptors come from a woman aged 40 to 55 who had recovered from COVID-19. Both conserved end residues are part of each CDR3. Each record gives: J gene, clone size, V gene, D gene, CDR3 length, CDR3 protein, CDR3 DNA. A D gene is named only where the DNA matches it firmly. A row's size may be missing; if present it is once, few, many or a size class.

TRBJ1-2	few	TRBV4-2	TRBD1	16	CASSQDPGTGGFGYTF	TGTGCCAGCAGCCAAGATCCCGGGACAGGGGGCTTTGGCTACACCTTC
TRBJ1-2	-	TRBV5-6	TRBD1	18	CASSLGGFLTGGAAGYTF	TGTGCCAGCAGCTTGGGCGGGTTCTTGACAGGGGGCGCGGCGGGCTACACCTTC
TRBJ2-7	-	TRBV27	TRBD1	15	CASSWGQSNSYEQYF	TGTGCCAGCAGTTGGGGACAGAGCAATTCCTACGAGCAGTACTTC
TRBJ1-3	-	TRBV4-1	TRBD1	18	CASSQVGSGGHSGNTIYF	TGCGCCAGCAGCCAAGTAGGGTCAGGGGGCCACTCTGGAAACACCATATATTTT
TRBJ1-2	-	TRBV28	TRBD1	14	CASSTPGQGYGYTF	TGTGCCAGCAGTACCCCGGGACAGGGCTATGGCTACACCTTC
TRBJ2-7	once	TRBV30	TRBD1	13	CAWSPGQSYEQYF	TGTGCCTGGAGTCCGGGACAGTCCTACGAGCAGTACTTC
TRBJ1-6	-	TRBV7-9	TRBD1	14	CASSNRDRVSPLHF	TGTGCCAGCAGCAACCGGGACAGAGTTTCACCCCTCCACTTT
TRBJ1-2	-	TRBV18	-	13	CASSPDRLYGYTF	TGTGCCAGCTCTCCCGACAGGCTCTATGGCTACACCTTC
TRBJ1-6	many	TRBV19	-	19	CASSLISGTASSYNSPLHF	TGTGCCAGTAGTCTCATTTCGGGAACAGCATCCTCCTATAATTCACCCCTCCACTTT
TRBJ1-2	-	TRBV3-1/TRBV3-2	-	14	CASSLSPGFDGYTF	TGTGCCAGCAGCCTATCCCCAGGGTTCGATGGCTACACCTTC
TRBJ1-3	-	TRBV6-5	-	14	CASSRRGSGNTIYF	TGTGCCAGCAGCCGGCGGGGCTCTGGAAACACCATATATTTT
TRBJ2-7	-	TRBV9	TRBD1	16	CASSDAPDRGRDEQYF	TGTGCCAGCAGCGACGCCCCGGACAGGGGGCGTGACGAGCAGTACTTC
TRBJ2-7	-	TRBV7-6	TRBD2	16	CASSLDAGEISGEQYF	TGTGCCAGCAGCTTAGATGCGGGAGAAATATCGGGGGAGCAGTACTTC